This entry lists 13 T cell receptor beta chains sequenced from one sample in a study of blood T cell repertoires in COVID-19. The data were produced by immunoSEQ multiplex PCR, yet TCRdb's version contains in-frame clones alone and is incomplete. This table holds roughly 140,000 clones, roughly 71% found once. The sample taken for sequencing was peripheral blood. These receptors were taken from a woman of 80 years or more with acute or convalescent COVID-19.

The J gene is TRBJ2-2, the V gene TRBV18; tentative D call: TRBD2 (5 bases). The CDR3 contains 16 residues. The V and J ends lost 0 bases and 0 bases respectively, with 8 bases between them. Germline CDR1 and CDR2: KGHSH and LQKENI. In DNA form, the CDR3 reads TGTGCCAGCTCACCACCTCTAGCTTCGAACACCGGGGAGCTGTTTTTT. Its translation: CASSPPLASNTGELFF.

This clone was seen only a few times. V gene TRBV6-5 combines with J gene TRBJ2-5; TRBD2 agrees at 7 bases. The V and J ends lost 7 bases and 3 bases, in that order; junction bases with no gene match: 8. Germline CDR1 MNHEY, CDR2 SVGAGI. The CDR3 sequence is 14 residues long. In DNA, the CDR3 is TGTGCCAGCAAAACGCCCAGCGGGGAAGAGACCCAGTACTTC. It yields the protein CASKTPSGEETQYF.

V and J are TRBV5-1 and TRBJ1-2; 7 bases map to TRBD1. V shed 0 bases and J 4 bases; nucleotides not matched to a gene: 6. CDR3 length equals 15 residues. Germline lookup yields CDR1 SGHRS and CDR2 YFSETQ. Written as DNA, the CDR3 is TGCGCCAGCAGCTTGGCCGACAGGGCCCTCTATGGCTACACCTTC. Protein: CASSLADRALYGYTF. Variable domain in full (rest from reference TRBV5-1 and TRBJ1-2): KAGVTQTPRYLIKTRGQQVTLSCSPISGHRSVSWYQQTPGQGLQFLFEYFSETQRNKGNFPGRFSGRQFSNSRSEMNVSTLELGDSALYLCASSLADRALYGYTFGSGTRLTVV.

This clone was recorded a few times. CDR3 sequence (DNA): TGTGCCAGCAGTTCTACCCCGGGAGGCGACACTGAAGCTTTCTTT. Translated: CASSSTPGGDTEAFF. The gene calls are TRBV27 and TRBJ1-1, with no clear D. CDR3 length equals 15 residues. Between the trimmed V and J ends, which lost 4 bases and 3 bases, there was a span of 15 bases. Germline V gene data show CDR1 as MNHEY and CDR2 as SMNVEV (reference sequence).

This clone was observed a few times. V gene TRBV18 combines with J gene TRBJ1-1; TRBD1 aligns across 10 bases. The CDR3 is made up of 15 amino acids. The trim removed 3 bases at V and 5 bases at J, leaving 6 bases unmatched. Germline loops: CDR1 KGHSH, CDR2 LQKENI. CDR3 DNA sequence: TGTGCCAGCTCACCCCCTGGGACAGGGGTTACTGAAGCTTTCTTT. Protein sequence: CASSPPGTGVTEAFF.

This chain joins TRBV18 and TRBJ2-7; 14 nucleotides align to TRBD2. J gave up 7 bases and V 0 bases, and 5 bases lay outside the gene matches. CDR3 length equals 16 residues. CDR1 and CDR2 (germline): KGHSH, LQKENI. The CDR3 here is CASSPPGLAGVREQYF. The DNA for the CDR3 is TGTGCCAGCTCACCACCGGGACTAGCGGGAGTACGGGAGCAGTACTTC. Full variable domain (missing parts from reference TRBV18 and TRBJ2-7): NAGVMQNPRHLVRRRGQEARLRCSPMKGHSHVYWYRQLPEEGLKFMVYLQKENIIDESGMPKERFSAEFPKEGPSILRIQQVVRGDSAAYFCASSPPGLAGVREQYFGPGTRLTVT.

V usage is TRBV11-1 and J usage is TRBJ2-1; TRBD2 aligns across 7 bases. Unmatched junction bases numbered 5, after V lost 4 bases and J lost 2 bases. Germline V gene lookup returns CDR1 SGHAT and CDR2 FQDESV (reference sequence). The CDR3 totals 15 residues. CDR3 loop: CASSSSGTAYNEQFF. CDR3 nucleotides: TGTGCCAGCAGCTCCAGCGGGACCGCCTACAATGAGCAGTTCTTC.

This chain joins TRBV25-1 and TRBJ1-4, with 10 bases aligning to TRBD1. Looked up from germline, CDR1 is MGHDK and CDR2 is SYGVNS. This CDR3 comprises 15 residues. The trim removed 3 bases at V and 6 bases at J, leaving 4 bases unmatched. The CDR3 DNA reads TGTGCCAGCAGTGACTGGACAGGGGGGCATGAAAAACTGTTTTTT. This codes for CASSDWTGGHEKLFF.

This clone was counted a few times. The chain recombines TRBV2 with TRBJ1-5; 10 bases align to TRBD1. The CDR3 runs to 16 residues. V trimming: 5 bases; J trimming: 5 bases; junction bases outside the gene matches: 9. Germline V gene sequence: CDR1 SNHLY, CDR2 FYNNEI. Here the CDR3 DNA reads TGTGCCAGCAGTAGGGGGGGACAGGGGTCCTATCAGCCCCAGCATTTT. Translation: CASSRGGQGSYQPQHF.

The chain recombines TRBV5-5 with TRBJ1-5; a possible D gene is TRBD1 (6 bases). The CDR3 loop spans 15 amino acids. The V and J ends lost 2 bases and 3 bases respectively, with 12 bases between them. Germline assignment: CDR1 SGHKS and CDR2 YYEKEE (reference sequence). CDR3 amino acids: CASSLLGGNNQPQHF. DNA for the CDR3: TGTGCCAGCAGCTTATTAGGGGGTAACAATCAGCCCCAGCATTTT. Drawing the rest from reference TRBV5-5 and TRBJ1-5, the complete variable domain is DAGVTQSPTHLIKTRGQQVTLRCSPISGHKSVSWYQQVLGQGPQFIFQYYEKEERGRGNFPDRFSARQFPNYSSELNVNALLLGDSALYLCASSLLGGNNQPQHFGDGTRLSIL.

This chain connects TRBV28 to TRBJ1-5; TRBD1 aligns across 8 bases. Trimming at V came to 3 bases and at J to 3 bases, leaving 7 bases not matched to a gene. The CDR3 contains 16 residues. Germline-derived CDR1 and CDR2 are MDHEN and SYDVKM. CDR3 DNA sequence: TGTGCCAGCAGTTTTTCGACAGGGGTTTTCAATCAGCCCCAGCATTTT. It is translated as CASSFSTGVFNQPQHF.

V gene TRBV7-9 combines with J gene TRBJ1-1; D is possibly TRBD1 (6 bases). Germline CDR1 reads SEHNR; CDR2 reads FQNEAQ (reference sequence). The CDR3 sequence is 15 residues long. V lost 5 bases and J lost 4, with 17 bases in between. The CDR3 sequence is CASSRTAAVGTEAFF. CDR3 nucleotide sequence: TGTGCCAGCAGCCGGACAGCCGCAGTGGGCACTGAAGCTTTCTTT.

This clone occurred a few times. The CDR3 DNA reads TGTGCCAGCAGCCCCGACAGAGTAAGTCGCTACACCTTC. This encodes CASSPDRVSRYTF. V is TRBV3-1 (or the pseudogene TRBV3-2) and J is TRBJ1-2, with D possibly being TRBD1 (5 bases). This CDR3 contains 13 residues. V was shortened by 4 bases and J by 9 bases, with 15 bases between the two germline ends. Germline V lookup: CDR1 LGHDT, CDR2 YNNKEL (reference sequence).